This T cell receptor beta chain emerged from a study of T cells expressing NK-cell markers. The length of the CDR3 is 18 residues. The germline V gene has CDR1 SGDLS and CDR2 YYNGEE. For each CDR3 protein, TCRdb gives one entry from its re-call of the 5' RACE reads, without DNA. Here the sample table reports 350,000 to 400,000 distinct CDR3 sequences. The sample was blood T cells: a sorted CD56 or NKG2C T cell subset, CD4+ or CD8+ T cells, or bulk PBMC T cells (not recorded which). This receptor was identified in a woman between 50 and 59 years old in good health. The chain is built from TRBV9 and TRBJ2-1; the D call of TRBD2 rests on TCRdb alone, since no DNA is present to check it. The CDR3 sequence: CASSPGVGGTSGENEQFF.